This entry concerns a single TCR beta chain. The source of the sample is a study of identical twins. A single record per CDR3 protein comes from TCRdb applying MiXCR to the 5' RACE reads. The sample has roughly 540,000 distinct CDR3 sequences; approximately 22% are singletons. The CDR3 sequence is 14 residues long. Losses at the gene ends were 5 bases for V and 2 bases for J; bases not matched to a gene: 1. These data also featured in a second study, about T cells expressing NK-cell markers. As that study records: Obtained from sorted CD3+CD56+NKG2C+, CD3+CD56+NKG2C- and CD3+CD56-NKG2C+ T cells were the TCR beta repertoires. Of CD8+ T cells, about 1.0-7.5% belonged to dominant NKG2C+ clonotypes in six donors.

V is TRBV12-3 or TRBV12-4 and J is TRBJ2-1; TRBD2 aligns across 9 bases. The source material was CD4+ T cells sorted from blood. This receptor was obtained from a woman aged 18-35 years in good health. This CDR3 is CASSGGGAYNEQFF. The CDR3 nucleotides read TGTGCCAGCAGTGGCGGGGGGGCCTACAATGAGCAGTTCTTC.